Below are 8 T cell receptor beta chains sequenced from a single sample in a study of T cell changes during pregnancy in multiple sclerosis. Profiling relied on immunoSEQ multiplex PCR, and the TCRdb table lists in-frame clones only, not all of them. Of some 52,000 clones listed, around 94% were seen once; the top ten hold approximately 0.25%. The sample consisted of CD4+ T cells from peripheral blood mononuclear cells, taken in the third trimester of pregnancy. The receptors were sampled from a female donor with multiple sclerosis, enrolled in a pregnancy study.

The chain has TRBV29-1 and TRBJ2-5; 8 nucleotides align to TRBD2. The CDR3 has 14 residues. The V gene end was trimmed by 2 bases and the J gene end by 5 bases; junction bases not matched to a gene: 7. Germline V lookup: CDR1 SQVTM, CDR2 ANQGSEA. CDR3 coding DNA: TGCAGCGTTGAACTTGCGGGAGGCAGGGAGACCCAGTACTTC. Amino acid sequence: CSVELAGGRETQYF.

The chain employs TRBV18 and TRBJ1-1, with D perhaps TRBD1 (6 bases). Germline V CDR1 and CDR2: KGHSH, LQKENI. The ends were cut back, 0 bases at V and 3 bases at J, with 11 bases in the middle. The length of the CDR3 is 15 residues. CDR3 nucleotide sequence: TGTGCCAGCTCACCACCGGGGGCCCGCGACACTGAAGCTTTCTTT. This gives the protein CASSPPGARDTEAFF.

This chain connects TRBV11-2 to TRBJ1-2; D unclear. V lost 1 base and J lost 2, with 5 bases in between. The CDR3 is 13 amino acids. Germline CDR1 SGHAT, CDR2 FQNNGV. The DNA of the CDR3 is TGTGCCAGCAGCTTAGGGCAGAACTATGGCTACACCTTC. Translated: CASSLGQNYGYTF.

The V gene is TRBV19, the J gene TRBJ1-6, with a weak D call TRBD1 (5 bases). Trimming stripped 7 bases from V and 7 bases from J, with 11 bases between. The CDR3 is made up of 13 amino acids. Germline CDR1 reads LNHDA; CDR2 reads SQIVND (reference sequence). The CDR3: CASMVTENSPLHF. The CDR3 region has the DNA TGTGCCAGTATGGTGACAGAAAATTCACCCCTCCACTTT.

This clone has a single count. In nucleotides, the CDR3 is TGTGCCAGCAGTCTCCGGGACAGGGCCGGCTACGAGCAGTACTTC. Its translation: CASSLRDRAGYEQYF. The rearrangement uses TRBV27 and TRBJ2-7; TRBD1 matches 9 bases. This CDR3 region has 15 residues. The J segment lost 3 bases and the V segment lost 5 bases, leaving 8 bases of the junction unmatched. Germline V gene lookup returns CDR1 MNHEY and CDR2 SMNVEV (reference sequence).

The chain joins TRBV9 to TRBJ1-3; no firm D call. V gave up 3 bases and J gave up 2 bases, with 9 bases separating them. The CDR3 runs to 14 residues. Per germline, CDR1 SGDLS and CDR2 YYNGEE. The CDR3 sequence: CASSASFAGNTIYF. CDR3 nucleotides: TGTGCCAGCAGCGCCTCCTTTGCTGGAAACACCATATATTTT.

The V and J genes are TRBV27 and TRBJ1-2; D perhaps matches TRBD1 (5 bases). The CDR3 consists of 15 residues. Trimming left V 2 bases short and J 4 bases short, with 14 bases between. Germline V CDR1 and CDR2: MNHEY, SMNVEV (reference sequence). For the CDR3, the DNA is TGTGCCAGCAGTTTACGGGGGGAGGTTATCTATGGCTACACCTTC. Translated: CASSLRGEVIYGYTF.

The rearrangement links TRBV18 to TRBJ1-2; 10 bases map to TRBD1. The CDR3 covers 12 residues. Germline CDR1 is KGHSH and CDR2 is LQKENI. Unmatched junction bases numbered 2, after V lost 3 bases and J lost 10 bases. The CDR3 coding sequence is TGTGCCAGCTCACCGACAGGGGGCGCCTACACCTTC. Protein sequence: CASSPTGGAYTF.